This record looks at one TCR beta chain sequence and its context. The sample comes from a study of blood T cell repertoires in COVID-19. Whole-study context: The United States, Italy and Spain were the sources of the acute and convalescent COVID-19 samples. Sources were T cells, B-cell-depleted T cells, or PBMCs; the material itself was cDNA or gDNA.

Trimming stripped 6 bases from V and 1 base from J, with 12 bases between. This CDR3 contains 15 residues. Looked up from germline, CDR1 is SNHLY and CDR2 is FYNNEI. Original handling: For nucleated cells, counts were estimated from reference gene primer amplification. The protocol was immunoSEQ multiplex PCR, while the TCRdb copy is restricted to in-frame clones and leaves out a portion. V, J and clone size reflect that table, while D and trimming were determined from the DNA. The sample includes about 52,000 clones, approximately 80% of them seen just once. The receptor was isolated from a man in his sixties or seventies with active COVID-19. Source material: peripheral blood. The chain employs TRBV2 and TRBJ2-2; a weak D match, TRBD1 (6 bases). In nucleotides, the CDR3 is TGTGCCAGCAGCGAACAGGGCCTGAACACCGGGGAGCTGTTTTTT. The encoded protein is CASSEQGLNTGELFF. Using reference TRBV2 and TRBJ2-2 for the parts outside the CDR3, the full variable domain is EPEVTQTPSHQVTQMGQEVILRCVPISNHLYFYWYRQILGQKVEFLVSFYNNEISEKSEIFDDQFSVERPDGSNFTLKIRSTKLEDSAMYFCASSEQGLNTGELFFGEGSRLTVL.